These 3 T cell receptor beta chains were sequenced from one sample in a study of T-cell memory formation after mild COVID-19. TCRdb redid the calling of the 5' RACE reads with MiXCR, one entry per CDR3 protein. Of roughly 280,000 distinct CDR3 sequences in the sample, 8% to 9% are singletons; the top ten hold less than 25%. The specimen was PBMCs or a T cell subset sorted from them (not recorded which). The receptors were sampled from a man aged 18 to 30 who had mild COVID-19 (a few samples of this study predate the infection). Cell type and time point are not known.

In its sample, this clonotype was seen a few times. This chain links TRBV11-2 with TRBJ1-1, with TRBD1 matching over 7 bases. The trim removed 4 bases at V and 4 bases at J, leaving 6 bases unmatched. The CDR3 contains 14 residues. From germline, CDR1 is SGHAT and CDR2 FQNNGV. CDR3 nucleotide sequence: TGTGCCAGCAGCTCACAGGGGTCGTCCACTGAAGCTTTCTTT. Translating it yields CASSSQGSSTEAFF.

The J gene is TRBJ1-1, the V gene TRBV27, with D possibly being TRBD1 (6 bases). CDR3 length: 12 amino acids. Per germline, CDR1 MNHEY and CDR2 SMNVEV (reference sequence). With 7 bases removed from V and 5 bases from J, the gap between germline ends came to 11 bases. CDR3: CASKGGGTEAFF. CDR3 nucleotides: TGTGCCAGCAAGGGGGGGGGGACTGAAGCTTTCTTT.

This clonotype was found a few times. The chain carries TRBV20-1 and TRBJ1-4; 8 nucleotides line up with TRBD1. V lost 2 bases to trimming and J lost 6 bases; unmatched junction nucleotides: 2. The V gene's germline CDR1 is DFQATT and CDR2 SNEGSKA (reference sequence). This CDR3 has 13 residues. The CDR3: CSARQGAYEKLFF. The DNA for the CDR3 is TGCAGTGCTAGACAGGGGGCTTATGAAAAACTGTTTTTT.